Shown below are 20 T cell receptor beta chains from a single sample sequenced in a study of cytomegalovirus exposure and HLA in healthy donors. This PCR relied on a set of 60 Vbeta primers and 13 Jbeta primers. TCRdb's copy holds only in-frame clones and misses some; the assay was immunoSEQ multiplex PCR. This table has approximately 150,000 clones, around 80% appearing once. The sequencing sample was made of PBMCs. Receptors originate from a man in his forties or fifties in good health and CMV-seropositive.

The V gene is TRBV27, the J gene TRBJ1-3; D unresolved. There are 15 residues in the CDR3. CDR1 MNHEY and CDR2 SMNVEV come from the germline V gene (reference sequence). The V and J ends lost 11 bases and 7 bases respectively, with 24 bases between them. CDR3 bases: TGTGCCCGAACCGGCAGGATTGGAAAAGGCAACACCATATATTTT. This sequence encodes CARTGRIGKGNTIYF.

For this clone: The sample carries other DNA sequences with the same CDR3. V usage is TRBV11-3 and J usage is TRBJ2-1; the D gene is possibly TRBD2 (5 bases). V gave up 5 bases and J gave up 4 bases, with 21 bases separating them. The germline gives CDR1 SGHNT, CDR2 YENEEA. This CDR3 has 17 residues. CDR3 in amino acids: CASSEEGPASLYNEQFF. The CDR3 bases are TGTGCCAGCAGCGAAGAGGGTCCGGCTAGCCTTTACAATGAGCAGTTCTTC.

The chain uses TRBV5-8 and TRBJ2-7, with 8 bases that match TRBD2. The junction had 10 bases not matched to a gene; V was cut back by 4 bases and J by 4 bases. Per the germline V gene, CDR1 is SGHTS and CDR2 is YDEGEE. The CDR3 runs 15 residues. CDR3 sequence reads: CASSPYTGLAYEQYF. CDR3 nucleotide sequence: TGTGCCAGCAGCCCCTATACAGGACTAGCTTACGAGCAGTACTTC.

J is TRBJ2-1 and V is TRBV2; tentatively, D is TRBD2 (6 bases). The CDR3 spans 13 residues. Looked up from germline, CDR1 is SNHLY and CDR2 is FYNNEI. The germline V and J ends were trimmed by 4 bases and 7 bases, with 11 bases remaining between them. In nucleotides, the CDR3 is TGTGCCAGCAGTGTGGAAGGAGGGAATGAGCAGTTCTTC. It encodes CASSVEGGNEQFF.

The chain combines TRBV4-3 with TRBJ2-3; possible D gene TRBD2, 6 bases. CDR1 LGHNA and CDR2 YSLEER come from the germline V gene. The CDR3 length is 14 residues. V lost 1 base and J 5 bases, leaving 10 bases between the germline ends. The CDR3 DNA sequence: TGCGCCAGCAGCCAAGGCGGGACCGGAGATACGCAGTATTTT. Amino acid sequence: CASSQGGTGDTQYF.

The chain carries TRBV20-1 and TRBJ2-5; unclear D gene. Germline values: CDR1 DFQATT, CDR2 SNEGSKA (reference sequence). CDR3 length: 10 amino acids. V lost 5 bases, J lost 1 base, and 2 bases lay in between. The CDR3: CSALQETQYF. The CDR3 coding sequence is TGCAGTGCTCTCCAAGAGACCCAGTACTTC.

In this sample, this clone turned up once. The chain links TRBV27 to TRBJ2-3, with TRBD2 matching 11 bases. In germline, CDR1 is MNHEY, CDR2 SMNVEV (reference sequence). This CDR3 comprises 15 residues. V trimming: 5 bases; J trimming: 4 bases; junction bases outside the gene matches: 5. CDR3 sequence (DNA): TGTGCCAGCAGTCACGGGACTAGCGGCTCAGATACGCAGTATTTT. Translation: CASSHGTSGSDTQYF.

CDR3 sequence reads: CASSVAQGHGYTF. CDR3 sequence (DNA): TGTGCCAGCAGCGTCGCCCAGGGTCACGGCTACACCTTC. The J gene is TRBJ1-2, the V gene TRBV9; a weak D match, TRBD1 (5 bases). The ends were cut back, 2 bases at V and 8 bases at J, with 13 bases in the middle. The germline V gene encodes CDR1 SGDLS and CDR2 YYNGEE. The CDR3 loop spans 13 amino acids.

The chain recombines TRBV5-4 with TRBJ2-5; TRBD2 might be the D (6 bases). Trimming took 3 bases from V and 2 from J, leaving 17 bases between them. The CDR3 is 16 residues long. Germline V lookup: CDR1 SGHNT, CDR2 YYREEE (reference sequence). The CDR3 sequence: CASSSIRSGSQETQYF. The CDR3 DNA sequence: TGTGCCAGCAGCTCCATACGATCCGGGAGTCAAGAGACCCAGTACTTC.

The chain links TRBV6-1 to TRBJ2-3; D remains ambiguous. The CDR3 contains 15 residues. The V end lost 5 bases, the J end lost 3 bases, and 15 bases lay between the germline ends. The germline V gene encodes CDR1 MNHNS and CDR2 SASEGT. CDR3 sequence reads: CASSTRRSRTDTQYF. In DNA, the CDR3 is TGTGCCAGCAGTACCCGACGGAGCAGAACAGATACGCAGTATTTT.

J is TRBJ2-1 and V is TRBV7-9; 7 nucleotides align to TRBD2. The J segment lost 7 bases and the V segment lost 5 bases, leaving 2 bases of the junction unmatched. The CDR3 runs to 12 residues. From germline, CDR1 is SEHNR and CDR2 FQNEAQ (reference sequence). Written as DNA, the CDR3 is TGTGCCAGCAGCCCGGGGGGTAATGAGCAGTTCTTC. This encodes CASSPGGNEQFF.

The chain carries TRBV4-3 and TRBJ2-2; the match to TRBD2 covers 10 bases. From germline, CDR1 is LGHNA and CDR2 YSLEER. The CDR3 has 18 amino acids. V shed 0 bases, J shed 5 bases, and the junction held 9 bases outside the gene matches. CDR3 in DNA: TGCGCCAGCAGCCAAGAGCTGCCGGCTAGCGGGAGTACCGGGGAGCTGTTTTTT. Its protein is CASSQELPASGSTGELFF.

The chain has TRBV9 and TRBJ2-1; 7 bases line up with TRBD2. Unmatched junction bases numbered 20, after V lost 0 bases and J lost 8 bases. This CDR3 comprises 19 residues. The V gene's germline CDR1 is SGDLS and CDR2 YYNGEE. The CDR3 nucleotides read TGTGCCAGCAGCGTAGAGGGTAGCGGGCGGGCGGTTCCTCGGGATGAGCAGTTCTTC. This gives the protein CASSVEGSGRAVPRDEQFF.

This clone turned up a few times. The junction differs from germline at one of its ends, possibly a read error. The rearrangement links TRBV6-5 to TRBJ2-4; 8 bases match TRBD2. In germline, CDR1 is MNHEY, CDR2 SVGAGI. CDR3 length: 14 amino acids. The CDR3 loop is CASSPGLAKNSQYF. The CDR3 bases are TGTGCCAGCAGTCCCGGACTAGCCAAAAACAGTCAGTACTTC.

The J gene is TRBJ2-2, the V gene TRBV18; D may be TRBD2 (6 bases). Germline assignment: CDR1 KGHSH and CDR2 LQKENI. The CDR3 totals 16 residues. The V end was cut by 0 bases, the J end by 2 bases, with 10 bases between. CDR3 nucleotide sequence: TGTGCCAGCTCACCACCGCTCGGGAGAAACACCGGGGAGCTGTTTTTT. Translation: CASSPPLGRNTGELFF.

The chain has TRBV6-5 and TRBJ2-2, with a weak D call TRBD1 (6 bases). Deletions cut 2 bases from V and 6 bases from J, with 10 bases between. The CDR3 length is 14 residues. Germline CDR1 MNHEY, CDR2 SVGAGI. In nucleotides, the CDR3 is TGTGCCAGCAGTTACCTTGGGGGCCCCGGGGAGCTGTTTTTT. This sequence encodes CASSYLGGPGELFF.

This rearrangement joins TRBV11-1 to TRBJ2-3, with 11 bases lining up with TRBD2. Germline CDR1 reads SGHAT; CDR2 reads FQDESV (reference sequence). The J segment lost 1 base and the V segment lost 5 bases, leaving 2 bases of the junction unmatched. The CDR3 sequence is 15 residues long. For the CDR3, the DNA is TGTGCCAGCAGCGGGGGACTAGCGGGCACAGATACGCAGTATTTT. Encoded protein: CASSGGLAGTDTQYF. Full variable domain (outside the CDR3, taken from reference TRBV11-1 and TRBJ2-3): EAEVAQSPRYKITEKSQAVAFWCDPISGHATLYWYRQILGQGPELLVQFQDESVVDDSQLPKDRFSAERLKGVDSTLKIQPAELGDSAMYLCASSGGLAGTDTQYFGPGTRLTVL.

This chain uses TRBV5-4 with TRBJ2-7, with D uncertain. The CDR3 is made up of 15 amino acids. V shed 4 bases and J shed 7 bases, with 21 bases lying between them. The V gene's germline CDR1 is SGHNT and CDR2 YYREEE (reference sequence). The CDR3 protein is CASSLLLTGDDEQYF. In nucleotides, the CDR3 is TGTGCCAGCAGCCTACTCCTGACTGGCGACGATGAGCAGTACTTC.

This clone was counted only a few times. The chain is built from TRBV6-6 and TRBJ1-5; no clear D. Germline V CDR1 and CDR2: MNHNY, SVGAGI (reference sequence). Trimming took 5 bases from V and 5 from J, leaving 13 bases between them. CDR3 length: 14 residues. The CDR3 nucleotides read TGTGCCAGCAGTCCCCAAATCGGGGATCAGCCCCAGCATTTT. Its protein is CASSPQIGDQPQHF.

The V call is TRBV7-2, the J call TRBJ1-4; D call uncertain. The CDR3 has 13 amino acids. Germline V gene lookup returns CDR1 SGHTA and CDR2 FQGNSA. Trimming shortened V by 1 base and J by 7 bases, and 7 bases separated the two germline ends. CDR3 region: CASSLGGGEKLFF. The DNA of the CDR3 is TGTGCCAGCAGCTTAGGGGGAGGTGAAAAACTGTTTTTT.